This T cell receptor beta chain was profiled in a study of cytomegalovirus exposure and HLA in healthy donors. CDR3 length: 14 residues. V lost 4 bases, J lost 0 bases, and 9 bases lay in between. Germline V gene lookup returns CDR1 SGHNT and CDR2 YENEEA. 13 Jbeta primers and 60 Vbeta primers were used for the PCR. Sequencing was performed with immunoSEQ multiplex PCR; in TCRdb, only in-frame clones are kept and a portion is missing. The repertoire includes under 200,000 clones, roughly 80% of them detected once, and approximately 0.39% sits in the top ten. Sample: PBMCs. This sequence joins TRBV11-3 and TRBJ1-1; perhaps TRBD1 as D (6 bases). The clonotype was recovered from a male donor in good health and CMV-seropositive. CDR3 residues: CASSSRDMNTEAFF. DNA for the CDR3: TGTGCCAGCAGCTCTCGGGACATGAACACTGAAGCTTTCTTT.